This T cell receptor (beta chain) comes out of a study of vaccination effects on CD4 cells after COVID-19. Ahead of sequencing, the ViraFEST assay grew antigen-specific CD4+ T cells using viral peptide pools. Once cultured for approximately 10 days, the cells underwent separation to obtain CD4+ T cells. Previously uninfected by SARS-CoV-2, the vaccine recipients also showed negative nucleocapsid antibodies. Every well got around 1.9 million PBMC, which were grown with 10 IU/ml IL-2 and about 10 ug/ml peptides. Study-level findings and limits: The study got few convalescent patients and did not collect any early post-infection timepoints. Healthy vaccine recipients' vaccine-induced clones were almost all SARS-CoV-2 mono-reactive.

V was pared by 4 bases and J by 4 bases, with 6 bases of the junction left unmatched. The length of the CDR3 is 15 residues. CDR1 and CDR2 (germline): SGHRS, YFSETQ. About this clone: The antigen remains unidentified.

TCRdb's table, derived via immunoSEQ multiplex PCR, lists solely in-frame clones and lacks some. The repertoire holds 52,000 or so clones, with approximately 70% as singletons. This clonotype was sampled from a human donor who received a COVID-19 vaccine. This specimen consisted of CD4+ T cells from PBMCs cultured with SARS-CoV-2 spike peptides, obtained before COVID-19 vaccination. This sequence joins TRBV5-1 and TRBJ2-7; 12 bases are shared with TRBD2. CDR3 DNA sequence: TGCGCCAGCAGCCCTGGACTAGCGGGGACTTACGAGCAGTACTTC. It codes for CASSPGLAGTYEQYF.